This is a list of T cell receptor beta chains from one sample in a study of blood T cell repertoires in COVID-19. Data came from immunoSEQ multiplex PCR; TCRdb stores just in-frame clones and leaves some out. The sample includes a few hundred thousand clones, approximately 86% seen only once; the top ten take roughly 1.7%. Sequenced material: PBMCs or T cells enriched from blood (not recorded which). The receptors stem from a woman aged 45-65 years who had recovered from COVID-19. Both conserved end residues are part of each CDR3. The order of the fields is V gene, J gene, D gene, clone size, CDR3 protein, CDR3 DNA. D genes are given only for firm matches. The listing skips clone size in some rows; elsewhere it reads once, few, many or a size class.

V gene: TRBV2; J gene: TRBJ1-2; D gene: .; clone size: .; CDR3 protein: CASSELSAGYGYTF; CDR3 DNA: TGTGCCAGCAGTGAATTGTCGGCGGGCTATGGCTACACCTTC
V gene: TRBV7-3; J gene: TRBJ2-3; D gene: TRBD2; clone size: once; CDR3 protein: CASSLSGVPTDTQYF; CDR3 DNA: TGTGCCAGCAGCCTTAGCGGGGTTCCCACAGATACGCAGTATTTT
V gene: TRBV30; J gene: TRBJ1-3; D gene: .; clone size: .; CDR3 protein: CAWSEGFSGNTIYF; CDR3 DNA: TGTGCCTGGAGCGAGGGATTCTCTGGAAACACCATATATTTT
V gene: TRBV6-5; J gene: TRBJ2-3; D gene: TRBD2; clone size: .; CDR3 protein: CASSRSSGSVQYF; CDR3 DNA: TGTGCCAGCAGTAGGTCTAGCGGGAGCGTGCAGTATTTT
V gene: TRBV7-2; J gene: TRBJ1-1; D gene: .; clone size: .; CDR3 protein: CASSLIRGNTEAFF; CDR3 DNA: TGTGCCAGCAGCTTAATCAGGGGAAACACTGAAGCTTTCTTT
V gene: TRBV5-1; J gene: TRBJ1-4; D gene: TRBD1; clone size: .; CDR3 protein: CASSLSGTANEKLFF; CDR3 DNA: TGCGCCAGCAGCTTGTCGGGGACAGCTAATGAAAAACTGTTTTTT
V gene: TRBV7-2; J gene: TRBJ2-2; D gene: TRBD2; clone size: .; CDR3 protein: CASSLGSSGRQTGELFF; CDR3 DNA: TGTGCCAGCAGCTTAGGGTCCAGCGGGAGGCAGACCGGGGAGCTGTTTTTT
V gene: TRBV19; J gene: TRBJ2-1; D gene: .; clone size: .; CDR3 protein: CASSEWARPNEQFF; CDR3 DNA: TGTGCCAGTAGTGAGTGGGCCAGACCCAATGAGCAGTTCTTC
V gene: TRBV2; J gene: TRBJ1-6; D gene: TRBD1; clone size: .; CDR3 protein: CASSEATGTGNSPLHF; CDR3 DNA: TGTGCCAGCAGTGAAGCAACCGGGACAGGGAATTCACCCCTCCACTTT
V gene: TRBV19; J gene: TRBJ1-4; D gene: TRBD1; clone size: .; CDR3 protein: CASSLRTGLIEKLFF; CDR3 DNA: TGTGCCAGTAGTCTCCGGACAGGGTTAATTGAAAAACTGTTTTTT
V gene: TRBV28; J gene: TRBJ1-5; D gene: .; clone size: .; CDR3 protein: CASSFSGVLQPQHF; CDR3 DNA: TGTGCCAGCAGTTTCTCAGGGGTACTTCAGCCCCAGCATTTT
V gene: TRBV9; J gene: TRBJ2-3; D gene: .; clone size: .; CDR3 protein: CASSAFGRGTDTQYF; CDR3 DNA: TGTGCCAGCAGCGCCTTCGGTCGCGGCACAGATACGCAGTATTTT
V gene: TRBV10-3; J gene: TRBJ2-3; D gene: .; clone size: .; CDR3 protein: CATQGVSTDTQYF; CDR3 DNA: TGTGCCACCCAGGGTGTTTCCACAGATACGCAGTATTTT
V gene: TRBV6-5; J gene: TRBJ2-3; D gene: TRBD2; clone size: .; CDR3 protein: CAATGGLNTDTQYF; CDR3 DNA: TGTGCCGCAACGGGAGGGCTAAATACAGATACGCAGTATTTT
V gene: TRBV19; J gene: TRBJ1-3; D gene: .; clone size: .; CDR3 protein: CASRQEGVSGNTIYF; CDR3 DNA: TGTGCCAGTAGGCAGGAGGGCGTATCTGGAAACACCATATATTTT
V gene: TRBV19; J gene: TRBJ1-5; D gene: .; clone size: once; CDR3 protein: CASSPGSGGQPQHF; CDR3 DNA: TGTGCCAGTAGTCCCGGGTCGGGTGGCCAGCCCCAGCATTTT
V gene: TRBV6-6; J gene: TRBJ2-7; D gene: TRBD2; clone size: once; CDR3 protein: CASRQTSGSYEQYF; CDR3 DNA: TGTGCCAGCAGGCAGACTAGCGGGAGCTACGAGCAGTACTTC
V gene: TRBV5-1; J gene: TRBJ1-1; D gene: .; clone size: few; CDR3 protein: CASSLGPGMSEAFF; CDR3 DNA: TGCGCCAGCAGCTTGGGACCAGGCATGTCTGAAGCTTTCTTT
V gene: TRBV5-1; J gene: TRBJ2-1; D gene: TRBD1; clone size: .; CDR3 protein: CASSSFPTGDGREQFF; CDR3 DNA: TGCGCCAGCAGCTCGTTCCCGACAGGGGACGGGCGTGAGCAGTTCTTC
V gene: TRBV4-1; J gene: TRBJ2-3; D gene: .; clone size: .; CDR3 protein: CASSQGLTDTQYF; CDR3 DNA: TGCGCCAGCAGCCAAGGGCTCACAGATACGCAGTATTTT
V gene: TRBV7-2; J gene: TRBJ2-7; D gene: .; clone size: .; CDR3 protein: CASSLQYEQYF; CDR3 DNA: TGTGCCAGCAGCTTACAATACGAGCAGTACTTC
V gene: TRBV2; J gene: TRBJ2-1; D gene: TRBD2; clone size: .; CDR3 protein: CASSTGASGRAVREQFF; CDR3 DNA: TGTGCCAGCAGCACCGGAGCTAGCGGGAGGGCCGTGAGAGAGCAGTTCTTC
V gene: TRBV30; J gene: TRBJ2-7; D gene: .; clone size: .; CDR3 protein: CAWSVTYSGTGVSYEQYF; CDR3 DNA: TGTGCCTGGAGTGTAACTTATAGCGGCACAGGGGTCTCCTACGAGCAGTACTTC
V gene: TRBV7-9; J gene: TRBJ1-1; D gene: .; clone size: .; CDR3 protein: CASNGDLSPRAEAFF; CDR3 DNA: TGTGCCAGCAACGGGGACTTGAGCCCTCGGGCTGAAGCTTTCTTT
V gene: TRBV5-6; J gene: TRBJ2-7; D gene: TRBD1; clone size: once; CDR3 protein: CASSFWDRRSYEQYF; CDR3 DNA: TGTGCCAGCAGCTTCTGGGACAGGCGCTCCTACGAGCAGTACTTC
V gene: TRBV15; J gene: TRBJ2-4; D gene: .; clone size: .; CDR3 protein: CATSRDLGGVDIQYF; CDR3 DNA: TGTGCCACCAGCAGAGATTTGGGAGGTGTGGACATTCAGTACTTC
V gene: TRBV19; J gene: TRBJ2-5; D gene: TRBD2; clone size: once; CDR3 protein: CASRGLAGYQETQYF; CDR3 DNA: TGTGCCAGTAGGGGACTAGCGGGTTACCAAGAGACCCAGTACTTC
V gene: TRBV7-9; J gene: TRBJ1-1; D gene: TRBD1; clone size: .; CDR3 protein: CASSLRQGSNTEAFF; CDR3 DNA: TGTGCCAGCAGCTTAAGACAGGGGTCGAACACTGAAGCTTTCTTT
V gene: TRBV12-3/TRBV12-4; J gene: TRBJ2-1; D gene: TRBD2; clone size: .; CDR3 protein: CASSLGLAGVQFF; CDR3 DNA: TGTGCCAGCAGCCTTGGACTAGCGGGAGTGCAGTTCTTC
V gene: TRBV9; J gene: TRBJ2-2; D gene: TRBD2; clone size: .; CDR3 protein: CASSVGPSGRGGGELFF; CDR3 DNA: TGTGCCAGCAGCGTAGGCCCCAGCGGGAGAGGTGGCGGGGAGCTGTTTTTT
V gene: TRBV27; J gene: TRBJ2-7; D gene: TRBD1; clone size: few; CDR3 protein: CASRTSIGQGAYEQYF; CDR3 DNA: TGTGCCAGCAGGACTTCCATTGGACAGGGAGCCTACGAGCAGTACTTC
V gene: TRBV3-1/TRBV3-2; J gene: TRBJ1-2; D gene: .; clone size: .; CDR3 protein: CASSQDDSYGYTF; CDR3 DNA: TGTGCCAGCAGCCAAGATGACAGCTATGGCTACACCTTC
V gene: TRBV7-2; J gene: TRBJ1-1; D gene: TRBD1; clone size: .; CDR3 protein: CASMTGMNTEAFF; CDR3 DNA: TGTGCCAGCATGACAGGGATGAACACTGAAGCTTTCTTT
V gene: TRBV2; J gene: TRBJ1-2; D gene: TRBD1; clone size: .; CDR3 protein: CASRLGQGGGYTF; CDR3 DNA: TGTGCCAGCAGGCTCGGACAGGGAGGTGGCTACACCTTC
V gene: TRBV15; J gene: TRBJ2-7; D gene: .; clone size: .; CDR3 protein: CATSSSTSVSAYEQYF; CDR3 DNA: TGTGCCACCAGCTCAAGTACCTCGGTGTCCGCCTACGAGCAGTACTTC
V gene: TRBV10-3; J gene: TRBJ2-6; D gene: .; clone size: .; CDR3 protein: CAIRKQSSGANVLTF; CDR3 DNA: TGTGCCATCAGGAAACAGAGCTCTGGGGCCAACGTCCTGACTTTC
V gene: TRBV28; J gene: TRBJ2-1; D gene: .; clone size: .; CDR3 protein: CASSRRGRGWNEQFF; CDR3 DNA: TGTGCCAGCAGCCGGAGAGGGAGAGGATGGAATGAGCAGTTCTTC
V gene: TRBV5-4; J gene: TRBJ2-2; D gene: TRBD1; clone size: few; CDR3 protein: CASSQDREKTGELFF; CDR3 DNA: TGTGCCAGCAGCCAGGACAGGGAGAAGACCGGGGAGCTGTTTTTT
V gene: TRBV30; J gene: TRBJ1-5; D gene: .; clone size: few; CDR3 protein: CAWRIDSSQPQHF; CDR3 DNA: TGTGCCTGGAGAATCGACAGTTCTCAGCCCCAGCATTTT
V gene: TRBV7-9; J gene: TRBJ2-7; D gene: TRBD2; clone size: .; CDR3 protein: CASSSVSSGSYEQYF; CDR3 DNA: TGTGCCAGCAGCTCCGTGTCTAGCGGTTCCTACGAGCAGTACTTC
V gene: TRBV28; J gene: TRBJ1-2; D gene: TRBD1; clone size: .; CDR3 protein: CASSLSRTGGTSNYGYTF; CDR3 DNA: TGTGCCAGCAGTTTAAGTCGGACAGGGGGAACCTCTAACTATGGCTACACCTTC
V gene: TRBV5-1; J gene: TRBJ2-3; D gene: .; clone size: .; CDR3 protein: CASSPGIDGSTDTQYF; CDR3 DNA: TGCGCCAGCAGCCCGGGAATTGACGGGAGTACAGATACGCAGTATTTT
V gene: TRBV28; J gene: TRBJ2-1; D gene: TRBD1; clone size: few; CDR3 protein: CASSLGTGSYNEQFF; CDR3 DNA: TGTGCCAGCAGTTTAGGGACAGGGTCCTACAATGAGCAGTTCTTC
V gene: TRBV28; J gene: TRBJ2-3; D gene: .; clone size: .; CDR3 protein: CASRSPGDTQYF; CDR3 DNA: TGTGCCAGCAGGAGTCCGGGAGATACGCAGTATTTT
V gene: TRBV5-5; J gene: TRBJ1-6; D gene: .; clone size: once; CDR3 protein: CASSRRLKTASDSPLHF; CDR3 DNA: TGTGCCAGCAGCCGACGGCTCAAGACAGCGTCGGATTCACCCCTCCACTTT
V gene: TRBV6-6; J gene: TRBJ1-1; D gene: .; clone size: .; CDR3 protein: CASSYSQDPKNTEAFF; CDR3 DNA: TGTGCCAGCAGTTACTCCCAGGATCCCAAGAACACTGAAGCTTTCTTT
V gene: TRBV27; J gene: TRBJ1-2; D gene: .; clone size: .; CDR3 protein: CASSLEGTPIYGYTF; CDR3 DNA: TGTGCCAGCAGTTTAGAGGGAACCCCTATTTATGGCTACACCTTC
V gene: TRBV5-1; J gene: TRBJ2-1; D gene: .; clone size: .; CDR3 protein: CASRSGRHNEQFF; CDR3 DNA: TGCGCCAGCAGGAGTGGGCGTCACAATGAGCAGTTCTTC
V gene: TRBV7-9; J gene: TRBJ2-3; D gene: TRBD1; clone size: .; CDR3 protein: CASSPQGWTSTDTQYF; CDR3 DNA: TGTGCCAGCAGCCCACAGGGGTGGACTAGCACAGATACGCAGTATTTT
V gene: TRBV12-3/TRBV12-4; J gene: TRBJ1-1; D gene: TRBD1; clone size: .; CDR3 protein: CASRRQGRAEAFF; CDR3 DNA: TGTGCCAGCAGGAGACAGGGTAGAGCTGAAGCTTTCTTT